The T cell receptor beta chain described here comes from a study of blood T cell repertoires in COVID-19. The overall study: T cells, B-cell-depleted T cells, or PBMCs supplied cDNA or gDNA.

V was cut by 2 bases and J by 5 bases, with 10 bases left in between. The CDR3 has 13 amino acids. Germline-derived CDR1 and CDR2 are MNHEY and SVGEGT. This clone was seen more than once but under ten times. Original processing methods: How many nucleated cells were present was estimated from reference gene primer amplification. The table came from immunoSEQ multiplex PCR; TCRdb's copy has only in-frame clones and leaves some out. D and trimming were read from the DNA, whereas the V and J calls and clone size are those reported in that table. This table holds roughly 45,000 clones, roughly 90% found once.

The sequencing input was peripheral blood. This chain uses TRBV6-2 or TRBV6-3 with TRBJ2-7, with a tentative D call TRBD2 (6 bases). This TCR derives from a man aged 60-69 years with active COVID-19. The CDR3 DNA is TGTGCCAGCAGTTACGGACTATACGACGAGCAGTACTTC. It specifies CASSYGLYDEQYF.